The 15 T cell receptor beta chains below were found in one sample sequenced in a study of shared clonotypes between healthy human individuals (dated by TCRdb to about 2020). Library construction relied on the immunoSEQ multiplex PCR assay. TCRdb provides this immuneACCESS table in a form limited to in-frame rearrangements. Some clones are lacking; in checked studies, under half of them reflect an unresolved V gene, and why the rest are absent is not known. This sample holds about 1.5 million clones; roughly 98% were observed only once. Jointly, the top ten make up roughly 0.4% of the sample. Material for sequencing was naive CD4+ T cells sorted from blood. This sample's cell subset or site label indicates: CD45RA+ positively selected. These receptors came from a man aged 25-40 years in good health.

The CDR3 here is CASSLVSSATYDGELFF. CDR3 bases: TGTGCCAGCAGCTTGGTGTCTAGCGCGACTTATGACGGGGAGCTGTTTTTT. J is TRBJ2-2 and V is TRBV5-4; a possible D gene is TRBD2 (6 bases). The length of the CDR3 is 17 residues. Germline V gene data show CDR1 as SGHNT and CDR2 as YYREEE (reference sequence). Trimming shortened V by 0 bases and J by 7 bases, and 19 bases separated the two germline ends. Supplemented by reference TRBV5-4 and TRBJ2-2, the full variable domain reads ETGVTQSPTHLIKTRGQQVTLRCSSQSGHNTVSWYQQALGQGPQFIFQYYREEENGRGNFPPRFSGLQFPNYSSELNVNALELDDSALYLCASSLVSSATYDGELFFGEGSRLTVL.

This rearrangement joins TRBV10-1 to TRBJ2-3; 7 nucleotides match TRBD2. Germline V lookup: CDR1 WNHNN, CDR2 SYGVQD (reference sequence). This CDR3 contains 16 residues. V lost 3 bases to trimming and J lost 2 bases; unmatched junction nucleotides: 8. The CDR3 DNA sequence: TGCGCCAGCAGTGACGGGGGGTCGGGGTTCACAGATACGCAGTATTTT. Residues: CASSDGGSGFTDTQYF.

The chain links TRBV19 to TRBJ2-7; D may be TRBD1 (6 bases). Trimming left V 5 bases short and J 0 bases short, with 11 bases between. The germline gives CDR1 LNHDA, CDR2 SQIVND (reference sequence). There are 14 residues in the CDR3. Written as DNA, the CDR3 is TGTGCCAGTAGTCCAAGGGGGAACTCCTACGAGCAGTACTTC. It encodes CASSPRGNSYEQYF.

The rearrangement joins TRBV2 to TRBJ2-5, with TRBD2 identical over 8 bases. The V gene end was trimmed by 6 bases and the J gene end by 1 base; junction bases not matched to a gene: 4. Germline CDR1 reads SNHLY; CDR2 reads FYNNEI. The CDR3 sequence is 14 residues long. The CDR3 loop reads CASSSTSGQETQYF. CDR3 coding DNA: TGTGCCAGCAGCTCAACTAGCGGCCAAGAGACCCAGTACTTC.

This clone showed up just once. Germline is not matched at one junction end, which may reflect a read error. The rearrangement joins TRBV7-7 to TRBJ2-1; TRBD2 might be the D (5 bases). The germline V gene has CDR1 SSHAT and CDR2 FNYEAQ (reference sequence). CDR3 length: 14 residues. The CDR3 loop is CASSPTRVHNEQFF. In nucleotides, the CDR3 is TGTGCTAGCAGCCCCACTAGGGTCCACAATGAGCAGTTCTTC.

The chain has TRBV29-1 and TRBJ2-1; 9 nucleotides agree with TRBD2. J gave up 11 bases and V 4 bases, and 15 bases lay outside the gene matches. The CDR3 contains 15 residues. The V gene's germline CDR1 is SQVTM and CDR2 ANQGSEA. The chain's CDR3 is CSVVSLAGSSGQQFF. Here the CDR3 DNA reads TGCAGCGTTGTTTCCCTAGCGGGATCATCGGGCCAGCAGTTCTTC.

Notes on this clone: This same CDR3 is encoded by further DNA sequences in the sample. The rearrangement joins TRBV29-1 to TRBJ2-5, with unresolved D. Germline CDR1 SQVTM, CDR2 ANQGSEA. The CDR3 has 9 residues. Trimming stripped 4 bases from V and 5 bases from J, with 2 bases between. The CDR3 loop reads CSVGETQYF. Written as DNA, the CDR3 is TGCAGCGTTGGTGAGACCCAGTACTTC.

The chain combines TRBV6-1 with TRBJ1-5; D gene ambiguous. Germline CDR1 reads MNHNS; CDR2 reads SASEGT. Trimming pared 6 bases from V and 0 bases from J, leaving 12 bases between. The CDR3 sequence is 15 residues long. CDR3 DNA sequence: TGTGCCAGCAGCCTTGATTCAGGTAGCAATCAGCCCCAGCATTTT. It translates to CASSLDSGSNQPQHF.

The chain has TRBV5-1 and TRBJ2-1, with TRBD1 matching 9 bases. V lost 0 bases, J lost 4 bases, and 8 bases stayed unmatched. Germline assignment: CDR1 SGHRS and CDR2 YFSETQ. This CDR3 has 17 amino acids. The CDR3 region has the DNA TGCGCCAGCAGCTTGGATCCCGGGACAGGGAGTTACAATGAGCAGTTCTTC. Its protein product is CASSLDPGTGSYNEQFF.

The rearrangement uses TRBV29-1 and TRBJ1-1; 9 positions agree with TRBD1. Germline CDR1 reads SQVTM; CDR2 reads ANQGSEA. V shed 7 bases, J shed 4 bases, and the junction held 10 bases outside the gene matches. The CDR3 runs 14 residues. The DNA for the CDR3 is TGCAGCGCTGGGCGGACAGGGGTTGGCACTGAAGCTTTCTTT. Its protein product is CSAGRTGVGTEAFF.

The rearrangement joins TRBV7-6 to TRBJ2-7; D remains unclear. Per the germline V gene, CDR1 is SGHVS and CDR2 is FNYEAQ. The CDR3 loop spans 14 amino acids. Trimming took 0 bases from V and 7 from J, leaving 13 bases between them. The CDR3 DNA sequence: TGTGCCAGCAGCTTAGCGGCCTACTCTTTAGAGCAGTACTTC. This translates into CASSLAAYSLEQYF.

The chain links TRBV7-2 to TRBJ2-1; 8 bases fit TRBD2. The ends lost 5 bases at V and 5 bases at J; junction bases unmatched: 8. Germline V lookup: CDR1 SGHTA, CDR2 FQGNSA. The CDR3 runs to 15 residues. CDR3 nucleotides: TGTGCCAGCAGCACTTTCGCGGGAGGACACAATGAGCAGTTCTTC. Its protein is CASSTFAGGHNEQFF.

Regarding this clone: Germline and junction disagree at one end, which may indicate a read error. The rearrangement joins TRBV7-9 to TRBJ2-1, with TRBD2 matching 8 bases. CDR3 length: 15 residues. Germline V gene sequence: CDR1 SEHNR, CDR2 FQNEAQ (reference sequence). CDR3 amino acids: CASSIAGLSYNEQFF. CDR3 bases: TGTGCCAGCAGCATAGCGGGACTTTCCTACAATGAGCAGTTCTTC.

The CDR3 protein is CASSSPGQSTDTQYF. In DNA form, the CDR3 reads TGTGCCAGCAGTTCCCCGGGACAGTCGACAGATACGCAGTATTTT. This chain joins TRBV28 and TRBJ2-3; 7 bases match TRBD1. Looked up from germline, CDR1 is MDHEN and CDR2 is SYDVKM. The CDR3 consists of 15 residues. V was clipped by 4 bases and J by 3 bases; unmatched bases: 7.

The chain joins TRBV7-9 to TRBJ2-5; TRBD1 matches at 9 bases. Per the germline V gene, CDR1 is SEHNR and CDR2 is FQNEAQ (reference sequence). With V trimmed by 0 bases and J by 5 bases, 7 bases remained unmatched. The CDR3 totals 16 residues. DNA of the CDR3: TGTGCCAGCAGCTTAGCAGCGACAGGGGGGCGTGAGACCCAGTACTTC. This translates into CASSLAATGGRETQYF.